This T cell receptor (beta chain) was identified during a study of shared clonotypes between healthy human individuals. Looking at the study overall: The donor pool was made up of a couple of women and a few men aged 18 to 49.

The CDR3 runs 16 residues. Germline loops: CDR1 MNHEY, CDR2 SMNVEV (reference sequence). The V gene lost 4 bases and the J gene lost 3 bases, with 19 bases spanning the gap. Naive-designated CD8 cells lacked CD45RO, were positively enriched for CCR7, and omitted terminally differentiated effector memory CD45RA+ cells. Repertoires were generated with immunoSEQ multiplex PCR, while TCRdb's copy carries only in-frame clones and drops some. The table shows about 2 million clones, with just under 95% occurring only once. The chain is built from TRBV27 and TRBJ2-7; D uncertain. The sequence was obtained from a young man in good health. Specimen: naive CD8+ T cells sorted from blood. The CDR3 DNA reads as TGTGCCAGCAGTTCCTCGGCAGGAGAGGCCCACTACGAGCAGTACTTC. Protein: CASSSSAGEAHYEQYF.